This TCR beta chain emerged from a study of OX40 agonist ivuxolimab in advanced cancers. For the wider study: Ivuxolimab was an agonistic, fully human IgG2 monoclonal antibody directed against OX40 (CD134), a costimulatory receptor. Intravenous ivuxolimab was administered to patients every 2 weeks at six dose levels: 0.01, 0.1, 0.3, 1.5, 3 and 10 mg/kg. Of the approximately 50 patients in dose escalation, some 20 had hepatocellular carcinoma, around 15 had melanoma, 9 had renal cell carcinoma and 9 had head and neck cancer. In the dose-escalation cohort, 82.7% of patients were male, and the mean age was around 60 years, with a range of about 23 to 90. Prior anti-PD-1, anti-PD-L1 or anti-CTLA-4 therapy was permitted, and about two fifths of dose-escalation patients had received checkpoint inhibitors. Partial responses were achieved by three dose-escalation patients, of whom one had hepatocellular carcinoma and two had cutaneous melanoma. Peripheral TCRbeta sequencing was intended to test whether TCR sequence diversity was altered and clonal T-cell expansion was caused by ivuxolimab. The monotherapy dose-escalation portion (N ≈ 52 patients) of the phase I ivuxolimab trial is reported in the paper. General study outcomes and caveats: In the 0.1-3.0 mg/kg groups, partial responders were among the patients with the lowest normalized peripheral clonal expansion, particularly in CD8+ T cells. After ivuxolimab, expanded clones were on average more numerous among CD8+ T cells than among CD4+ T cells. At doses of 0.1 to 3.0 mg/kg, clonal expansion of both CD4+ and CD8+ T cells in blood was seen between baseline and week 6. Antigen specificity was not determined for the clonally expanded peripheral T cells. Low levels of normalized T-cell clonal expansion were also seen in some patients who did not respond.

Comments on this clone: The antigen it binds to is not known. No qualities accompany the bases; no much larger clone lies one base away.

Patients with a history of autoimmune disease or receiving systemic immunosuppression were excluded from the trial. In every dose cohort, peripheral blood was drawn for TCR sequencing at baseline, cycle 4 day 1, and cycle 7 day 1. Samples were obtained from an open-label, multicenter, first-in-human phase I dose-escalation trial of ivuxolimab. Adults with locally advanced or metastatic melanoma, renal cell, hepatocellular, or head and neck squamous cell carcinoma were enrolled in the trial. Before TCR sequencing, CD4+ T cells and CD8+ T cells from peripheral blood were sorted into separate populations. Genomic DNA was isolated from the sorted cells so that the TCRbeta CDR3 region could be sequenced. The immunoSEQ Assay was used to sequence the TCRbeta CDR3 regions. TCRdb carries this immuneACCESS record with in-frame sequences only. Its versions omit some clonotypes, under half of them owing to an unresolved V gene in the studies checked, with the rest unexplained. This sample is represented by about 23,000 clones; 65% to 85% of them were singletons. About 8% of the sample lies in the top ten.

From the cysteine up to the phenylalanine, the CDR3 has a length of 14 residues. Left in the record is the CDR3 DNA by itself, 42 bases read in frame from the first base. V is cut by 6 bases and J by 3 bases, and the space between the germline ends is 12 bases. Sequences KGHSH (CDR1) and LQKENI (CDR2) are obtained from the germline V gene. This specimen consisted of CD4+ or CD8+ T cells sorted from blood, obtained in a trial of the OX40 agonist ivuxolimab. This sequence originates from an adult with an advanced solid tumor such as melanoma, head and neck, liver or kidney cancer. The receptor chain draws on TRBV18 and TRBJ1-5; there is no confident call for the D gene. CDR3 region: CASSPDGDNQPQHF. In nucleotides, the sequence is TGTGCCAGCTCCCCGGACGGAGACAATCAGCCCCAGCATTTT. Supplemented by the reference TRBV18 and TRBJ1-5 proteins around the CDR3, the complete variable domain is NAGVMQNPRHLVRRRGQEARLRCSPMKGHSHVYWYRQLPEEGLKFMVYLQKENIIDESGMPKERFSAEFPKEGPSILRIQQVVRGDSAAYFCASSPDGDNQPQHFGDGTRLSIL.